This T cell receptor (beta chain) was obtained from a study of T-cell reconstitution after alpha-beta-depleted transplantation in children. General study findings and limits: Approximately two months post-transplant, alpha-beta T cells reportedly originated from several hundred expanded graft clones. The main origin of T-cell counts and diversity one year after transplant was newly produced T cells.

This clonotype has ten or more counts. The antigen is unknown. Trimming removed 2 bases from V and 0 bases from J, with 7 bases in between. CDR1 MNHEY and CDR2 SVGAGI come from the germline V gene. The CDR3 contains 14 residues. The library targeted TCRbeta and was prepared with unique molecular identifiers. TCRdb processed the PCR reads anew with MiXCR; each CDR3 protein has one entry. The sample lists approximately 490,000 distinct CDR3 sequences, roughly a tenth seen once, with roughly 2.1% in the top ten. The source of this sequence is a child between 2 and 9 years old with inherited bone marrow failure, due to receive a stem cell transplant. The gene calls are TRBV6-5 and TRBJ2-5; possibly TRBD2 for D (5 bases). This material consisted of PBMCs, taken before TCRalphabeta/CD19-depleted stem cell transplant. The CDR3 region is CASSYAGYQETQYF. In DNA, the CDR3 is TGTGCCAGCAGTTACGCGGGCTACCAAGAGACCCAGTACTTC.